This T cell receptor (beta chain) was observed in a study of CD8+ T cells in alopecia areata. Investigators isolated RNA and reverse transcribed it into cDNA to act as the sequencing template. TCRdb keeps only in-frame clones here, not all; method: immunoSEQ multiplex PCR. The sample lists some 190,000 clones, approximately 56% occurring once. The treatment was: oral pan-JAK inhibitor, 5-10 mg twice daily. This clonotype originated in a human donor with alopecia areata. Material: CD4+ T cells sorted from blood, obtained at week 4, from a patient treated with tofacitinib.

The CDR3 DNA sequence: TGCGCCAGCAGCCGCGATCTTACAGGGATCTACGAGCAGTACTTC. Translating it yields CASSRDLTGIYEQYF. V and J are TRBV5-1 and TRBJ2-7; D may be TRBD1 (6 bases). The length of the CDR3 is 15 residues. V lost 4 bases, J lost 3 bases, and 17 bases lay in between. CDR1 is SGHRS and CDR2 is YFSETQ in the germline V gene.